Following are 7 T cell receptor beta chains from one sample sequenced in a study of circulating CD8 cells and anti-PD-1 response in melanoma. Sorting of live CD3+CD8+TCRalphabeta+ cells by PD-1 and/or TIGIT gave four subsets. TCR libraries were prepared from roughly 14 ng of total RNA with the QIAseq Immune Repertoire TCR panel. TCRdb re-analysed the reads in MiXCR, keeping a single row per CDR3 protein. The table records some 970 distinct CDR3 sequences, less than 9% of them present only once. Source: CD8+ T cells from PBMCs, taken at baseline or after one month of anti-PD-1 therapy (not recorded which). Receptors originate from a human donor with melanoma.

This clonotype is deemed large (0.1 to 1%). The chain links TRBV5-1 to TRBJ2-5; D unresolved. Germline CDR1 is SGHRS and CDR2 is YFSETQ. Trimming shortened V by 2 bases and J by 2 bases, and 13 bases separated the two germline ends. The length of the CDR3 is 15 residues. The CDR3 sequence is CASSFHSALQETQYF. CDR3 nucleotide sequence: TGCGCCAGCAGCTTCCACAGTGCCCTTCAAGAGACCCAGTACTTC. The full variable domain, rest sourced from reference TRBV5-1 and TRBJ2-5, is KAGVTQTPRYLIKTRGQQVTLSCSPISGHRSVSWYQQTPGQGLQFLFEYFSETQRNKGNFPGRFSGRQFSNSRSEMNVSTLELGDSALYLCASSFHSALQETQYFGPGTRLLVL.

This clonotype is classed as large. The chain links TRBV2 to TRBJ1-5; the D gene is possibly TRBD1 (5 bases). V lost 4 bases, J lost 7 bases, and 11 bases lay in between. The CDR3 consists of 13 residues. Germline V CDR1 and CDR2: SNHLY, FYNNEI. The CDR3 DNA sequence: TGTGCCAGCAGTGGGGGGGAAGGGCAGCCCCAGCATTTT. Its protein product is CASSGGEGQPQHF.

In regard to this clonotype: This may come from a read error, since a much larger clone is one base off. The chain joins TRBV28 to TRBJ1-2; D remains ambiguous. The germline gives CDR1 MDHEN, CDR2 SYDVKM. This CDR3 region has 14 residues. As DNA, the CDR3 is TGTACCAGCAGTTTAGTAAGGGAAGTTTTCGACTACACCTTC. Its protein product is CTSSLVREVFDYTF.

This clonotype is labeled as medium-sized (0.01 to 0.1%). The chain joins TRBV5-1 to TRBJ2-7; no clear D gene. The CDR3 loop spans 14 amino acids. Looked up from germline, CDR1 is SGHRS and CDR2 is YFSETQ. V lost 0 bases, J lost 2 bases, and 9 bases lay in between. The CDR3 protein is CASSLGPEPYEQYF. The CDR3 bases are TGCGCCAGCAGCTTGGGACCCGAACCCTACGAGCAGTACTTC.

This clonotype is categorized as large (0.1 to 1%). V and J are TRBV19 and TRBJ1-5; 8 bases align to TRBD1. J lost 1 base, V lost 6 bases, and 8 bases had no gene match. Per the germline V gene, CDR1 is LNHDA and CDR2 is SQIVND (reference sequence). CDR3 length: 16 residues. CDR3 residues: CASRSTGDGSNQPQHF. In DNA form, the CDR3 reads TGTGCCAGTAGATCGACAGGGGACGGGAGCAATCAGCCCCAGCATTTT.

This clonotype is termed medium-sized (0.01 to 0.1%). V usage is TRBV12-3 or TRBV12-4 and J usage is TRBJ2-4, with D unclear. Trimming took 6 bases from V and 0 from J, leaving 15 bases between them. The CDR3 covers 16 residues. The CDR3 loop is CASSSGPELAKNIQYF. CDR3 DNA: TGTGCCAGCAGCTCAGGACCGGAGCTAGCCAAAAACATTCAGTACTTC.

In its sample, this clonotype ranks as medium-sized. The chain recombines TRBV27 with TRBJ1-1; no firm D call. CDR1 is MNHEY and CDR2 is SMNVEV in the germline V gene (reference sequence). CDR3 size: 15 residues. V gave up 3 bases and J gave up 1 base, with 12 bases separating them. The CDR3 sequence: CASSFTGAGNTEAFF. The DNA of the CDR3 is TGTGCCAGCAGTTTTACGGGAGCAGGGAACACTGAAGCTTTCTTT.